The next 30 T cell receptor beta chains were all read from a single sample in a study of CD8 T cells in ankylosing spondylitis. TCRdb recomputed calls from the 5' RACE reads with MiXCR, one row per CDR3 protein. Among 150,000 to 200,000 distinct CDR3 sequences listed, about 20% were seen once. Sequenced: blood, either unsorted or a sorted T cell fraction (not recorded which). Receptors were obtained from a male donor under 30 with ankylosing spondylitis or in good health (not recorded which).

This chain joins TRBV12-3 or TRBV12-4 and TRBJ2-7; TRBD2 agrees at 9 bases. Unmatched junction bases numbered 7, after V lost 5 bases and J lost 5 bases. CDR3 length: 14 residues. CDR3 in amino acids: CASSQAGGSHEQYF. As DNA, the CDR3 is TGTGCCAGCAGTCAAGCGGGAGGATCCCACGAGCAGTACTTC.

Here the CDR3 reads CASSPAGRNEQFF. CDR3 sequence (DNA): TGTGCCAGCTCACCGGCAGGGAGAAATGAGCAGTTCTTC. This chain connects TRBV18 to TRBJ2-1, with D perhaps matching TRBD1 or TRBD2 (5 bases each). The V gene's germline CDR1 is KGHSH and CDR2 LQKENI. The CDR3 is 13 amino acids. V was clipped by 3 bases and J by 7 bases, with 10 bases between them. Full variable domain (missing parts from reference TRBV18 and TRBJ2-1): NAGVMQNPRHLVRRRGQEARLRCSPMKGHSHVYWYRQLPEEGLKFMVYLQKENIIDESGMPKERFSAEFPKEGPSILRIQQVVRGDSAAYFCASSPAGRNEQFFGPGTRLTVL.

This rearrangement joins TRBV6-5 to TRBJ2-2; 10 bases align to TRBD2. The CDR3 contains 14 residues. With 8 bases clipped from V and 7 bases from J, the junction kept 7 bases outside the gene matches. The germline V gene has CDR1 MNHEY and CDR2 SVGAGI. DNA of the CDR3: TGTGCCAGCGCAACGAGCGGGAGGGGCGGGGAGCTGTTTTTT. Amino acids: CASATSGRGGELFF.

There are many counts of this clonotype. V is TRBV7-2 and J is TRBJ2-7, with 9 bases lining up with TRBD1. The CDR3 contains 14 residues. Germline CDR1 is SGHTA and CDR2 is FQGNSA. The ends lost 4 bases at V and 8 bases at J; junction bases unmatched: 9. CDR3 nucleotides: TGTGCCAGCAGCTCCACCGGGACAGGGAGCAAGCAGTACTTC. It is translated as CASSSTGTGSKQYF.

This chain uses TRBV7-9 with TRBJ2-1; TRBD2 might be the D (5 bases). Germline V gene lookup returns CDR1 SEHNR and CDR2 FQNEAQ (reference sequence). Trimming pared 5 bases from V and 1 base from J, leaving 15 bases between. This CDR3 contains 16 residues. The CDR3 coding sequence is TGTGCCAGCAGCACCGGGGAGACCGGATCCTACAATGAGCAGTTCTTC. Its protein is CASSTGETGSYNEQFF.

This clonotype was seen repeatedly, ten times or more. The V and J genes are TRBV29-1 and TRBJ2-2; possible D gene TRBD1, 8 bases. Per the germline V gene, CDR1 is SQVTM and CDR2 is ANQGSEA. Trimming removed 4 bases at V and 3 bases at J, with 12 bases between. This CDR3 has 14 amino acids. CDR3 DNA: TGCAGCGTTGGACAGGGGAGGGACACCGGGGAGCTGTTTTTT. Translation: CSVGQGRDTGELFF.

This clonotype came up many times. CDR3 in DNA: TGTGCCAGCAGCTCAGAAGGACAGGGGAACACCGGGGAGCTGTTTTTT. This gives the protein CASSSEGQGNTGELFF. The gene calls are TRBV7-6 and TRBJ2-2, with 8 bases that match TRBD1. The CDR3 has 16 amino acids. Germline CDR1 is SGHVS and CDR2 is FNYEAQ. The V segment lost 4 bases and the J segment 1 base; nucleotides outside the gene matches: 5.

This clonotype was detected ten times or more. This sequence joins TRBV6-2 or TRBV6-3 and TRBJ2-1, with a tentative D call TRBD2 (6 bases). The CDR3 sequence is 16 residues long. V was shortened by 6 bases and J by 1 base, with 16 bases between the two germline ends. Per germline, CDR1 MNHEY and CDR2 SVGEGT. The DNA for the CDR3 is TGTGCCAGCAGGACAGACGGGGGAGGATCCTACAATGAGCAGTTCTTC. Translated: CASRTDGGGSYNEQFF.

This clonotype occurred a few times. The J gene is TRBJ2-1, the V gene TRBV7-2, with 12 positions matching TRBD1. Losses at the gene ends were 5 bases for V and 10 bases for J; bases not matched to a gene: 9. The CDR3 contains 15 residues. Germline CDR1 and CDR2: SGHTA and FQGNSA. CDR3 region: CASSLGTGGPWEQFF. DNA for the CDR3: TGTGCCAGCAGCCTTGGGACAGGGGGCCCTTGGGAGCAGTTCTTC. Full variable domain (rest looked up from reference TRBV7-2 and TRBJ2-1): GAGVSQSPSNKVTEKGKDVELRCDPISGHTALYWYRQSLGQGLEFLIYFQGNSAPDKSGLPSDRFSAERTGGSVSTLTIQRTQQEDSAVYLCASSLGTGGPWEQFFGPGTRLTVL.

This clonotype was seen ten or more times. J is TRBJ1-2 and V is TRBV4-1, with 9 positions matching TRBD1. With 4 bases clipped from V and 7 bases from J, the junction kept 7 bases outside the gene matches. CDR1 is MGHRA, CDR2 YSYEKL, per germline. The CDR3 sequence is 14 residues long. The CDR3: CASSLIQGARGYTF. The CDR3 region has the DNA TGCGCCAGCAGCCTAATACAGGGGGCGCGTGGCTACACCTTC.

This clonotype occurred a few times. The chain links TRBV6-5 to TRBJ2-1; D is perhaps TRBD1 or TRBD2 (5 bases each). CDR1 MNHEY and CDR2 SVGAGI come from the germline V gene. The ends were cut back, 6 bases at V and 15 bases at J, with 15 bases in the middle. CDR3 length: 11 residues. CDR3 coding DNA: TGTGCCAGCAGCGGTGGGACCGCATCGTTCTTC. It translates to CASSGGTASFF.

V gene TRBV20-1 combines with J gene TRBJ1-6; TRBD1 aligns across 8 bases. V shed 4 bases, J shed 17 bases, and the junction held 13 bases outside the gene matches. Germline V gene lookup returns CDR1 DFQATT and CDR2 SNEGSKA (reference sequence). The CDR3 runs 13 residues. The CDR3 coding sequence is TGCAGTGCTACACGGGACAGGACCAGCGTGATCCACTTT. Translating gives CSATRDRTSVIHF.

This clonotype was observed at least ten times. The chain joins TRBV30 to TRBJ2-1, with D possibly matching TRBD1 (6 bases). CDR3 length: 15 residues. Trimming removed 5 bases from V and 0 bases from J, with 14 bases in between. Germline CDR1 and CDR2: GTSNPN and SVGIG (reference sequence). The CDR3 region has the DNA TGTGCCTGGGAAGGACAGTTCAGCTCCTACAATGAGCAGTTCTTC. Amino acids: CAWEGQFSSYNEQFF. The full variable domain, with the rest looked up from reference TRBV30 and TRBJ2-1, is SQTIHQWPATLVQPVGSPLSLECTVEGTSNPNLYWYRQAAGRGLQLLFYSVGIGQISSEVPQNLSASRPQDRQFILSSKKLLLSDSGFYLCAWEGQFSSYNEQFFGPGTRLTVL.

This clonotype was counted at least ten times. The chain recombines TRBV5-6 with TRBJ2-7, with 7 bases aligning to TRBD2. Germline-derived CDR1 and CDR2 are SGHDT and YYEEEE. The V and J ends lost 1 base and 4 bases, in that order; junction bases with no gene match: 5. This CDR3 is built from 14 residues. This chain's CDR3 is CASSLSGREYEQYV. The CDR3, as DNA: TGTGCCAGCAGCTTGTCGGGGAGGGAGTACGAGCAGTACGTC.

This clonotype was detected many times. The rearrangement joins TRBV6-5 to TRBJ1-5; no reliable D call. The V gene's germline CDR1 is MNHEY and CDR2 SVGAGI. V was shortened by 2 bases and J by 5 bases, with 7 bases between the two germline ends. This CDR3 spans 13 amino acids. For the CDR3, the DNA is TGTGCCAGCAGTTACAACCGGGATCAGCCCCAGCATTTT. This sequence encodes CASSYNRDQPQHF.

In its sample, this clonotype was seen many times. The V and J genes are TRBV5-1 and TRBJ2-7; 9 bases line up with TRBD2. The J segment lost 3 bases and the V segment lost 4 bases, leaving 8 bases of the junction unmatched. Germline loops: CDR1 SGHRS, CDR2 YFSETQ. The CDR3 covers 15 residues. This CDR3 is CASSPDGTSFYEQYF. CDR3 sequence (DNA): TGCGCCAGCAGCCCGGACGGGACTAGCTTCTACGAGCAGTACTTC.

The CDR3 DNA reads TGTGCCATCAATCCAACTAGCACAGATACGCAGTATTTT. It specifies CAINPTSTDTQYF. The J gene is TRBJ2-3, the V gene TRBV10-3; D not certain. V lost 7 bases and J 0 bases, leaving 8 bases between the germline ends. CDR1 is ENHRY and CDR2 is SYGVKD in the germline V gene. There are 13 residues in the CDR3.

This clonotype was recorded at least ten times. The chain couples TRBV28 to TRBJ2-1; TRBD1 matches 7 bases. CDR1 is MDHEN, CDR2 SYDVKM, per germline. The CDR3 runs 14 residues. V was pared by 8 bases and J by 8 bases, with 12 bases of the junction left unmatched. CDR3 nucleotides: TGTGCCAGCCAAACTAGGGGGCGCATCCATGAGCAGTTCTTC. Its translation: CASQTRGRIHEQFF.

This clonotype was counted at least ten times. The chain couples TRBV5-1 to TRBJ1-1; D gene uncertain. The length of the CDR3 is 14 residues. Germline lookup yields CDR1 SGHRS and CDR2 YFSETQ. Trimming pared 4 bases from V and 1 base from J, leaving 11 bases between. This chain's CDR3 is CASSPRRENTEAFF. In DNA form, the CDR3 reads TGCGCCAGCAGCCCCCGGAGGGAGAACACTGAAGCTTTCTTT.

The V call is TRBV12-3 or TRBV12-4, the J call TRBJ2-5; tentative D call: TRBD2 (6 bases). Trimming took 6 bases from V and 2 from J, leaving 10 bases between them. This CDR3 contains 13 residues. The DNA for the CDR3 is TGTGCCAGCAGGGAGCGGGTACAAGAGACCCAGTACTTC. It codes for CASRERVQETQYF.

The chain has TRBV29-1 and TRBJ2-3; D not certain. CDR1 is SQVTM and CDR2 is ANQGSEA in the germline V gene. Trimming stripped 3 bases from V and 1 base from J, with 2 bases between. This CDR3 spans 11 amino acids. The CDR3 here is CSVDGTDTQYF. The CDR3 nucleotides read TGCAGCGTTGACGGCACAGATACGCAGTATTTT.

This clonotype has ten or more counts. The gene calls are TRBV21-1 and TRBJ2-7. TRBV21-1 is labeled a pseudogene. The CDR3 length is 13 residues. The CDR3 sequence is CASSFHVTHEQYF. DNA of the CDR3: TGTGCCAGCAGCTTCCACGTCACCCACGAGCAGTACTTC.

This clonotype was picked up many times. The J gene is TRBJ2-7, the V gene TRBV12-3 or TRBV12-4; the match to TRBD1 covers 8 bases. V dropped 1 base and J dropped 1; count of bases not matched to a gene: 0. This CDR3 is built from 14 residues. The DNA for the CDR3 is TGTGCCAGCAGTTTAGGGGACAGGTCCTACGAGCAGTACTTC. This translates into CASSLGDRSYEQYF.

This clonotype showed up many times. The rearrangement joins TRBV25-1 to TRBJ2-3; D is unresolved. Germline V lookup: CDR1 MGHDK, CDR2 SYGVNS. Trimming left V 8 bases short and J 4 bases short, with 4 bases between. The CDR3 is made up of 10 amino acids. The CDR3 loop reads CASSSDTQYF. The CDR3 DNA reads TGTGCCAGCTCTTCAGATACGCAGTATTTT.

This clonotype was detected many times. This rearrangement joins TRBV6-1 to TRBJ2-1, with no clear D. V lost 8 bases and J lost 0, with 11 bases in between. Germline CDR1 reads MNHNS; CDR2 reads SASEGT. The CDR3 length is 14 residues. Here the CDR3 DNA reads TGTGCCAGCTTGAGGTCTAGCTCCTACAATGAGCAGTTCTTC. Translating it yields CASLRSSSYNEQFF.

This clonotype was picked up a small number of times. V gene TRBV5-5 combines with J gene TRBJ2-1; D may be TRBD2 (6 bases). Trimming stripped 7 bases from V and 8 bases from J, with 19 bases between. CDR1 SGHKS and CDR2 YYEKEE come from the germline V gene (reference sequence). The CDR3 is 14 residues long. The CDR3 loop reads CASRGTVDFHEQFF. The DNA of the CDR3 is TGTGCCAGCCGGGGGACCGTGGACTTCCATGAGCAGTTCTTC.

This clonotype has a count of ten or more. The chain uses TRBV5-5 and TRBJ1-1; D not resolved. Germline V gene lookup returns CDR1 SGHKS and CDR2 YYEKEE (reference sequence). V was clipped by 0 bases and J by 2 bases, with 11 bases between them. This CDR3 spans 15 amino acids. The DNA of the CDR3 is TGTGCCAGCAGCTTGGCAGAGGGTCCCAACACTGAAGCTTTCTTT. Translating gives CASSLAEGPNTEAFF.

There are a few counts of this clonotype. This chain links TRBV10-3 with TRBJ2-5; 14 bases match TRBD2. This CDR3 has 18 amino acids. Germline CDR1 is ENHRY and CDR2 is SYGVKD. Trimming at V came to 3 bases and at J to 5 bases, leaving 11 bases not matched to a gene. DNA of the CDR3: TGTGCCATCAGTGAATCGTCCCCGGGACTAGCGGGAGCTGAGACCCAGTACTTC. Translated: CAISESSPGLAGAETQYF.

This clonotype was observed many times. CDR3 coding DNA: TGTGCCAGCAGTCTCGGTGGAATGGGCACAGATACGCAGTATTTT. This translates into CASSLGGMGTDTQYF. This chain uses TRBV6-5 with TRBJ2-3; D unclear. The germline V and J ends were trimmed by 5 bases and 1 base, with 13 bases remaining between them. CDR3 length: 15 amino acids. Germline V gene sequence: CDR1 MNHEY, CDR2 SVGAGI.

The table lists this clonotype with many counts. The rearrangement joins TRBV5-1 to TRBJ2-7; D is perhaps TRBD1 (5 bases). CDR1 is SGHRS, CDR2 YFSETQ, per germline. The CDR3 consists of 14 residues. The ends were cut back, 0 bases at V and 6 bases at J, with 13 bases in the middle. The CDR3 bases are TGCGCCAGCAGCTTGGAAGCACAGGCAGGCGAGCAGTACTTC. Translation: CASSLEAQAGEQYF.